The clone carrying this T cell receptor beta chain showed up many times. What it binds is not known. The CDR3 is 12 residues long. Germline V gives CDR1 DFQATT, CDR2 SNEGSKA (reference sequence). These data are taken from a study of CD8 T cells in ankylosing spondylitis. Study observations and caveats: Researchers reportedly found disease-linked clones significantly enriched in matched ankylosing spondylitis synovial fluid. Among TCR beta sequences, a motif of several highly homologous variants appeared characteristic of ankylosing spondylitis blood.

Quantitative 5'-RACE with molecular barcodes generated TCR beta libraries. TCRdb analysed the 5' RACE reads with MiXCR anew, one entry per CDR3 protein. The sample comprises about 220,000 distinct CDR3 sequences, roughly 6.6% of which are singletons, and 13% to 15% rests with the top ten. Input material: blood, either unsorted or a sorted T cell fraction (not recorded which). This TCR was recovered from a male donor with ankylosing spondylitis. The J gene is TRBJ2-1, the V gene TRBV20-1, with 8 nucleotides matching TRBD2. Here the CDR3 reads CSGGEVKNEQFF. The DNA for the CDR3 is TGCAGCGGGGGGGAGGTTAAGAATGAGCAGTTCTTC.